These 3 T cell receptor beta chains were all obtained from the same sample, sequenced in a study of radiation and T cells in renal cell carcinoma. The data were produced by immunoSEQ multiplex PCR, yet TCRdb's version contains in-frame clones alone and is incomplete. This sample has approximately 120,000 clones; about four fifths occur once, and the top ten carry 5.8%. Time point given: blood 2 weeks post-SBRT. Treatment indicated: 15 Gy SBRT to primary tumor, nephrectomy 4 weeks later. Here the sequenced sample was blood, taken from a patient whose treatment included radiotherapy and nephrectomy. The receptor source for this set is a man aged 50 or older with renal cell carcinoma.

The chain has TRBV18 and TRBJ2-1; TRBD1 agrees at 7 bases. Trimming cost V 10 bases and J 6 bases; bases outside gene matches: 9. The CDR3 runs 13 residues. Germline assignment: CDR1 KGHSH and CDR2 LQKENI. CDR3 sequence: CATRGDSLNEQFF. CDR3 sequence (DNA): TGTGCCACCCGAGGGGACAGCCTCAATGAGCAGTTCTTC.

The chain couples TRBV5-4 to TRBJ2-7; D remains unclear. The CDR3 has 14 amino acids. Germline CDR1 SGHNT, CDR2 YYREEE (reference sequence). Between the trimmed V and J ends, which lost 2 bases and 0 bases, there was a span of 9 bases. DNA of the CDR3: TGTGCCAGCAGCTTCCGAGACGGCTCCTACGAGCAGTACTTC. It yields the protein CASSFRDGSYEQYF.

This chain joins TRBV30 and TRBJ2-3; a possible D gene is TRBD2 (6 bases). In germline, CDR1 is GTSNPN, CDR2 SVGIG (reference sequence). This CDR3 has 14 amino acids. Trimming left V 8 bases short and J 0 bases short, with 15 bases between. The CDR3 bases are TGTGCCGACCAGCGGGCAGGTAGCACAGATACGCAGTATTTT. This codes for CADQRAGSTDTQYF.